These 19 T cell receptor beta chains originate from one sample sequenced in a study of T cell repertoires in cytomegalovirus infection. Each CDR3 protein gets one entry after TCRdb re-called the reads with MiXCR. The table has some 450,000 distinct CDR3 sequences, roughly 30% seen once. The specimen was PBMCs. The receptors shown here come from a human donor in good health (CMV status not recorded). Some clones in this sample may be carry-over from other donors' samples.

This clonotype was seen more than once but under ten times. The V call is TRBV20-1, the J call TRBJ2-5, with 8 positions matching TRBD1. The V and J ends lost 7 bases and 4 bases, in that order; junction bases with no gene match: 8. The CDR3 spans 13 residues. Germline V lookup: CDR1 DFQATT, CDR2 SNEGSKA (reference sequence). The chain's CDR3 is CSGRTGRGETQYF. In nucleotides, the CDR3 is TGCAGTGGCCGGACAGGGAGAGGAGAGACCCAGTACTTC.

Ten or more counts support this clonotype. V and J are TRBV7-2 and TRBJ2-3, with 14 bases fitting TRBD2. This CDR3 contains 20 residues. V lost 2 bases, J lost 5 bases, and 15 bases stayed unmatched. From germline, CDR1 is SGHTA and CDR2 FQGNSA. The DNA for the CDR3 is TGTGCCAGCAGCTTAAAGGGCCGACTAGCGGGGGGGAATTTGGGAGATACGCAGTATTTT. It translates to CASSLKGRLAGGNLGDTQYF.

V is TRBV20-1 and J is TRBJ2-3; 7 bases line up with TRBD1. This CDR3 contains 12 residues. After removal of 7 bases from V and 4 bases from J, the junction contained 5 bases not matched to a gene. CDR1 and CDR2 from the germline V gene are DFQATT and SNEGSKA (reference sequence). CDR3: CSGDRASDTQYF. CDR3 sequence (DNA): TGCAGTGGAGACAGGGCTTCAGATACGCAGTATTTT.

The chain is built from TRBV6-2 or TRBV6-3 and TRBJ2-5; the D is unclear. With 5 bases removed from V and 2 bases from J, the gap between germline ends came to 12 bases. The CDR3 is 14 residues long. Germline V gene sequence: CDR1 MNHEY, CDR2 SVGEGT. CDR3 sequence (DNA): TGTGCCAGCAGTGACCCCGCCAGGCAAGAGACCCAGTACTTC. Its translation is CASSDPARQETQYF.

This chain uses TRBV7-9 with TRBJ1-5; no reliable D call. The CDR3 runs 14 residues. CDR1 is SEHNR and CDR2 is FQNEAQ in the germline V gene (reference sequence). V gave up 1 base and J gave up 3 bases, with 7 bases separating them. CDR3 in amino acids: CASSLDRVNQPQHF. CDR3 nucleotides: TGTGCCAGCAGCTTAGATAGGGTCAATCAGCCCCAGCATTTT.

This clonotype came up a few times. The chain is built from TRBV7-9 and TRBJ2-2, with TRBD1 identical over 10 bases. Germline CDR1 SEHNR, CDR2 FQNEAQ (reference sequence). The J segment lost 6 bases and the V segment lost 1 base, leaving 8 bases of the junction unmatched. CDR3 length equals 17 residues. The CDR3 is CASSLGTGQGIPGELFF. The CDR3 DNA is TGTGCCAGCAGCTTAGGAACGGGACAGGGGATCCCCGGGGAGCTGTTTTTT.

Notes on this clonotype: The junction shows a germline mismatch at one end, possibly a read error. The chain is built from TRBV20-1 and TRBJ1-5, with 8 nucleotides matching TRBD1. The CDR3 consists of 15 residues. From germline, CDR1 is DFQATT and CDR2 SNEGSKA (reference sequence). The CDR3 nucleotides are TGCAGTGCAAACCCGCGGACAGGGCTCAATCAGCCCACGCCTTTT. Translated, it gives CSANPRTGLNQPTPF.

This clonotype was counted a few times. The DNA of the CDR3 is TGTGCCAGCAGCTTTGGCCGGGGGAGAGCCGAGCAGTACTTC. Translating it yields CASSFGRGRAEQYF. The J gene is TRBJ2-7, the V gene TRBV13, with TRBD2 as a possible D gene (6 bases). This CDR3 contains 14 residues. The V end was cut by 3 bases, the J end by 6 bases, with 15 bases between. From germline, CDR1 is PRHDT and CDR2 FYEKMQ (reference sequence).

The genes are TRBV11-3 and TRBJ2-7, with 8 bases that match TRBD2. The junction had 8 bases not matched to a gene; V was cut back by 5 bases and J by 2 bases. The germline gives CDR1 SGHNT, CDR2 YENEEA. The CDR3 runs 15 residues. The CDR3: CASSRGGDTAYEQYF. DNA for the CDR3: TGTGCCAGCAGCCGGGGGGGAGACACAGCCTACGAGCAGTACTTC. Full variable domain (rest looked up from reference TRBV11-3 and TRBJ2-7): EAGVVQSPRYKIIEKKQPVAFWCNPISGHNTLYWYLQNLGQGPELLIRYENEEAVDDSQLPKDRFSAERLKGVDSTLKIQPAELGDSAVYLCASSRGGDTAYEQYFGPGTRLTVT.

This clonotype has just one count. Sequence at one end of the junction differs from germline and may be a read error. The rearrangement joins TRBV19 to TRBJ1-5; TRBD1 agrees at 9 bases. CDR1 is LNHDA, CDR2 SQIVND, per germline (reference sequence). The CDR3 spans 18 residues. The CDR3 DNA follows: TGTGCCAGTAGCCCGGGACAGGGACCAGTATATAGCAATCAGACCCAGCATTTT. Protein product: CASSPGQGPVYSNQTQHF.

This rearrangement joins TRBV7-9 to TRBJ2-2, with D possibly matching TRBD2 (5 bases). Germline assignment: CDR1 SEHNR and CDR2 FQNEAQ (reference sequence). V lost 5 bases to trimming and J lost 3 bases, with 13 bases between them. This CDR3 has 15 residues. The CDR3 here is CASSRGWRDTGELFF. Here the CDR3 DNA reads TGTGCCAGCAGCCGGGGTTGGAGAGACACCGGGGAGCTGTTTTTT.

This clonotype was counted a few times. The genes are TRBV28 and TRBJ2-3; perhaps TRBD2 as D (6 bases). V was cut by 3 bases and J by 0 bases, with 10 bases left in between. The CDR3 extends over 15 amino acids. From germline, CDR1 is MDHEN and CDR2 SYDVKM. The CDR3 DNA reads TGTGCCAGCAGTTTTGGGGGACTGAGCACAGATACGCAGTATTTT. Amino acids: CASSFGGLSTDTQYF.

CDR3 region: CASSLQGGPYSNTGELFF. The DNA for the CDR3 is TGCGCCAGCAGCTTGCAGGGCGGACCTTATTCGAACACCGGGGAGCTGTTTTTT. This sequence joins TRBV5-1 and TRBJ2-2; TRBD1 might be the D (5 bases). V gave up 1 base and J gave up 0 bases, with 16 bases separating them. From germline, CDR1 is SGHRS and CDR2 YFSETQ. CDR3 size: 18 residues.

The V call is TRBV12-3 or TRBV12-4, the J call TRBJ1-2; no firm D call. The CDR3 has 18 residues. Trimming took off 2 bases at V and 4 bases at J, with 23 bases between the two ends. CDR3 DNA sequence: TGTGCCAGCAGTTTAAGCCTCTCTCTCAGGCGGGGTGTCTATGGCTACACCTTC. Amino acid sequence: CASSLSLSLRRGVYGYTF.

The chain carries TRBV4-3 and TRBJ1-6; 10 bases align to TRBD1. With 4 bases clipped from V and 8 bases from J, the junction kept 5 bases outside the gene matches. Germline assignment: CDR1 LGHNA and CDR2 YSLEER. The CDR3 covers 15 residues. The CDR3 bases are TGCGCCAGCAGCCTCGGGGGGACAGGGGATTCACCCCTCCACTTT. It yields the protein CASSLGGTGDSPLHF.

This clonotype occurred a few times. V gene TRBV5-1 combines with J gene TRBJ2-7, with TRBD2 matching over 7 bases. CDR3 size: 15 residues. CDR1 is SGHRS and CDR2 is YFSETQ in the germline V gene. The V gene end was trimmed by 4 bases and the J gene end by 2 bases; junction bases not matched to a gene: 9. Here the CDR3 reads CASSELSGGPYEQYF. The CDR3 DNA follows: TGCGCCAGCAGCGAGCTCTCGGGGGGACCCTACGAGCAGTACTTC.

The rearrangement joins TRBV4-3 to TRBJ1-5; TRBD1 agrees at 7 bases. This CDR3 has 16 residues. After removal of 2 bases from V and 2 bases from J, the junction contained 6 bases not matched to a gene. In germline, CDR1 is LGHNA, CDR2 YSLEER. The CDR3 loop is CASSQSEGAGNQPQHF. The CDR3 DNA reads TGCGCCAGCAGCCAAAGTGAGGGGGCTGGCAATCAGCCCCAGCATTTT.

The gene calls are TRBV2 and TRBJ1-1, with D unclear. CDR1 is SNHLY, CDR2 FYNNEI, per germline. V was trimmed by 2 bases and J by 4 bases, leaving 5 bases between them. This CDR3 is 12 amino acids long. CDR3 coding DNA: TGTGCCAGCAGTGAACCGGGCACTGAAGCTTTCTTT. This gives the protein CASSEPGTEAFF.

This clonotype was found many times. The DNA for the CDR3 is TGTGCCAGCAACGGGGGAATGAACACCGGGGAGCTGTTTTTT. This translates into CASNGGMNTGELFF. The rearrangement links TRBV11-2 to TRBJ2-2; TRBD2 is a possible D gene (6 bases). CDR1 is SGHAT and CDR2 is FQNNGV in the germline V gene. CDR3 size: 14 residues. Trimming took 7 bases from V and 1 from J, leaving 10 bases between them.